The entry below gives a single T cell receptor beta chain sequence along with its context. The entry originates in a study of blood T cell repertoires in COVID-19. In the study overall: Sources were T cells, B-cell-depleted T cells, or PBMCs; the material itself was cDNA or gDNA.

Per the original methods: Amplification of reference gene primers provided the estimated nucleated cell counts. Method: immunoSEQ multiplex PCR; TCRdb's copy keeps in-frame clones and lacks some. V, J and clone size derive from that table, while D and trimming were established from the DNA sequence. The repertoire holds some 130,000 clones, with around four fifths as singletons. Germline-derived CDR1 and CDR2 are ENHRY and SYGVKD. The CDR3 spans 17 residues. The V gene lost 4 bases and the J gene lost 3 bases, with 21 bases spanning the gap. The receptor comes from a man in his sixties who had recovered from COVID-19. This rearrangement joins TRBV10-3 to TRBJ1-1; a weak D match, TRBD1 (6 bases). The sequenced sample was peripheral blood. CDR3 sequence reads: CAISATHDRPEDTEAFF. For the CDR3, the DNA is TGTGCCATCAGTGCAACCCACGACAGGCCGGAGGACACTGAAGCTTTCTTT.